The sequence of this TCR beta chain was determined in a study of CD8 T cells in Susac syndrome. This CDR3 has 13 residues. The germline gives CDR1 SQVTM, CDR2 ANQGSEA. V gave up 6 bases and J gave up 4 bases, with 15 bases separating them. This clonotype was counted once. Reverse transcription of roughly 0.5 to 1 ug RNA used random hexamers. Using its own MiXCR run on the immunoSEQ multiplex PCR reads, TCRdb lists one record per CDR3 protein. Among around 150,000 distinct CDR3 sequences listed, around 94% were seen once. Material: CD4+ T cells from PBMCs. This TCR was sampled from a human donor with multiple sclerosis. This chain uses TRBV29-1 with TRBJ1-2, with D tentatively TRBD1 (5 bases). CDR3 loop: CSVSLRDSYGYTF. CDR3 DNA: TGCAGCGTCTCACTCAGGGATTCCTATGGCTACACCTTC.